This T cell receptor (beta chain) was captured by sequencing in a study of early T cells in non-severe SARS-CoV-2 infection. Individual cDNA molecules each received unique molecular identifiers attached to them. MiXCR, run by TCRdb on the 5' RACE reads, gives a single entry per CDR3 protein. The sample records some 60,000 distinct CDR3 sequences, 8.5% to 9.5% being singletons. The source material was whole blood. This receptor was taken from an adult who was a healthcare worker with PCR-confirmed SARS-CoV-2 infection or an uninfected control (not recorded which).

CDR3 bases: TGCGCCAGCAGACAGGGTGGCTACAATGAGCAGTTCTTC. It codes for CASRQGGYNEQFF. The chain joins TRBV5-1 to TRBJ2-1, with D perhaps matching TRBD1 (6 bases). Trimming took 5 bases from V and 3 from J, leaving 9 bases between them. The CDR3 consists of 13 residues. Germline CDR1 SGHRS, CDR2 YFSETQ.